Described below is a single TCR beta chain sequence and its context. Its antigen is still unknown. In germline, CDR1 is SGDLS, CDR2 YYNGEE. Losses at the gene ends were 3 bases for V and 15 bases for J; bases not matched to a gene: 15. This CDR3 is built from 14 residues. The sample is drawn from a study of cytomegalovirus exposure and HLA in healthy donors. PCR was performed using 60 Vbeta and 13 Jbeta primers. TCRdb's copy holds only in-frame clones and misses some; the assay was immunoSEQ multiplex PCR. The listing contains approximately 150,000 clones. Study findings and constraints: Earlier analysis found most TCR beta V segments productive about 87% or about 30% of the time.

Sequencing was done on a sample of PBMCs. This TCR was recovered from a woman in her 50s in good health and CMV-seronegative. The chain joins TRBV9 to TRBJ2-1; 7 bases map to TRBD1. The CDR3 DNA sequence: TGTGCCAGCAGCGGACCTCCAGACAGGGTCCCCCCGTTCTTC. It encodes CASSGPPDRVPPFF.